This T cell receptor (beta chain) emerged from a study of CD8 T cells in Susac syndrome. About this clonotype itself: Its antigen is currently unknown.

Random hexamers served to reverse transcribe roughly 0.45 to 1 ug RNA. The immunoSEQ assay covered 54 Vbeta and 13 Jbeta segments for CDR3. TCRdb re-called the immunoSEQ multiplex PCR reads with MiXCR, one entry per CDR3 protein. This sample yields some 170,000 distinct CDR3 sequences, of which around 94% are seen a single time; about 0.1% belongs to the top ten. Sequencing of TCR beta, carried out with a high-throughput approach, was applied to CD8+ and CD4+ T cells from the blood. Negative isolation yielded the CD8+ and CD4+ T cells, while FACS enriched the TEMRA cells. Study conclusions and caveats: An acknowledgment was made by the study that its TCR sequencing and HLA analysis involved relatively few individuals.

Sequenced: CD4+ T cells from PBMCs. This receptor was identified in a human donor with multiple sclerosis.

CDR3 sequence (DNA): TGTGCCAGCAGCCATCCGGGACTAGCAAGCGAGCAGTACTTC. As protein: CASSHPGLASEQYF. This sequence joins TRBV3-1 and TRBJ2-7; the match to TRBD2 covers 9 bases. The V and J ends lost 3 bases and 6 bases, in that order; junction bases with no gene match: 6. From germline, CDR1 is LGHDT and CDR2 YNNKEL (reference sequence). The length of the CDR3 is 14 residues.